This T cell receptor beta chain came from a study of blood T cell repertoires in COVID-19. Looking at the study overall: Material from acute and convalescent COVID-19 was sourced from the United States, Italy and Spain. Sample material is recorded as cDNA or gDNA derived from T cells, B-cell-depleted T cells, or PBMCs.

Authors' data handling: The authors estimated nucleated cell counts from reference gene primer amplification. The assay was immunoSEQ multiplex PCR, and TCRdb's table has in-frame clones only and misses some. Clone size and V and J calls were adopted from that table, with D and trimming inferred from the DNA. The table includes over 200,000 clones, 80% to 90% detected once. Trimming took off 6 bases at V and 15 bases at J, with 20 bases between the two ends. Germline lookup yields CDR1 KGHSH and CDR2 LQKENI. This CDR3 spans 13 amino acids. This receptor was taken from a woman in her forties with active or convalescent COVID-19. Sample: peripheral blood. J is TRBJ1-4 and V is TRBV18, with D possibly being TRBD1 (6 bases). In DNA form, the CDR3 reads TGTGCCAGCTCCCCGCAGGGGCCACAGGATGTGTTTTTT. It yields the protein CASSPQGPQDVFF.